A selection of T cell receptor beta chains follows, all from one sample in a study of shared clonotypes between healthy human individuals. Clones were read by immunoSEQ multiplex PCR, and TCRdb kept only the in-frame ones, dropping some. The sample carries 2 million to 2.5 million clones, around 90% recorded once. The sample taken for sequencing was naive CD4+ T cells from PBMCs. These TCRs come from a young man in good health. Some clones in this sample may be carry-over from other donors' samples. Both conserved end residues are part of each CDR3. Fields, in order: V gene, J gene, D gene, clone size, CDR3 DNA, CDR3 protein. A D gene is named only where the DNA matches it firmly. Where a row states a size, it is once, few, many or the class of an expanded clone; other rows omit it.

>TRBV12-2|TRBJ2-7|-|-
TGTGCAAGTCGCCCTCAATCTAGCGGGAGTGAGCAGTACTTC
CASRPQSSGSEQYF
>TRBV5-1|TRBJ2-7|-|-
TGCGCCAGCAGCTTGGCGGGGCAGCCTAGCTACGAGCAGTACTTC
CASSLAGQPSYEQYF
>TRBV5-1|TRBJ2-1|-|-
TGCGCCAGCAGCCTGACAACATTTCCCTACAATGAGCAGTTCTTC
CASSLTTFPYNEQFF
>TRBV11-3|TRBJ2-7|-|-
TGTGCCAGCAGCCAACCGGTGCGGGGGCCGTCGTCCTACGAGCAGTACTTC
CASSQPVRGPSSYEQYF
>TRBV30|TRBJ2-2|-|-
TGTGCCTGGGGCGCGAACACCGGGGAGCTGTTTTTT
CAWGANTGELFF
>TRBV28|TRBJ2-1|TRBD2|-
TGTGCCAGCAGTTTATCCTCCGGGACTATATACAATGAGCAGTTCTTC
CASSLSSGTIYNEQFF
>TRBV7-3|TRBJ2-3|TRBD2|few
TGTGCCAGCAGCTTCGGACTAGCGGGATTCACAGATACGCAGTATTTT
CASSFGLAGFTDTQYF
>TRBV5-1|TRBJ2-3|-|-
TGCGCCAGCAGCTTGGGGCGGGGGCGCACAGATACGCAGTATTTT
CASSLGRGRTDTQYF
>TRBV27|TRBJ2-2|-|-
TGTGCCAGCAGTGGGTGGGCTGGCGGGGAGCTGTTTTTT
CASSGWAGGELFF
>TRBV27|TRBJ1-2|TRBD1|-
TGTGCCAGCAGCGAAATGGGACAGGGGGCTAATGGCTACACCTTC
CASSEMGQGANGYTF
>TRBV18|TRBJ2-7|TRBD2|-
TGTGCCAGCTCCCCGACTAGCTCTGCCTACGAGCAGTACTTC
CASSPTSSAYEQYF
>TRBV5-1|TRBJ1-1|TRBD1|few
TGCGCCAGCAGCAGGACAGGGTTGCCTGAAGCTTTCTTT
CASSRTGLPEAFF
>TRBV2|TRBJ2-7|-|once
TGTGCCAGCAGTGAAGTGGGCCCGGGCCCGTCGATCGAGCAGTACTTC
CASSEVGPGPSIEQYF
>TRBV29-1|TRBJ2-3|-|-
TGCAGCGTATCTGGCCCCACAGATACGCAGTATTTT
CSVSGPTDTQYF
>TRBV10-3|TRBJ2-5|-|-
TGTGCCATCAGTGAGTCGGCGGAAGAGACCCAGTACTTC
CAISESAEETQYF
>TRBV7-9|TRBJ1-4|-|-
TGTGCCAGCAGTTATACGGGACCCCTAGGGATCGTAAAACTGTTTTTT
CASSYTGPLGIVKLFF
>TRBV2|TRBJ2-2|TRBD1|-
TGTGCCAGCGGCCCGGGACAGGGAGAAACCGGGGAGCTGTTTTTT
CASGPGQGETGELFF
>TRBV5-1|TRBJ2-7|TRBD1|once
TGCGCCAGCAGCAGGGGCGGACAGGGGAGCTACGAGCAGTACTTC
CASSRGGQGSYEQYF
>TRBV11-2|TRBJ2-7|TRBD2|-
TGTGCCAGCAGCTTTAGCGGGAGGGTTGGTCTATACGAGCAGTACTTC
CASSFSGRVGLYEQYF
>TRBV4-1|TRBJ1-4|TRBD1|-
TGCGCCAGCAGCCCGGACAGGTGGAATGAAAAACTGTTTTTT
CASSPDRWNEKLFF
>TRBV2|TRBJ2-7|-|-
TGTGCTAGCACCTCTAGCGAGACGGCCTACGAGCAGTACTTC
CASTSSETAYEQYF
>TRBV2|TRBJ1-1|-|-
TGTGCCAGCAGGGTCGCAGGCGCCACTGAAGCTTTCTTT
CASRVAGATEAFF